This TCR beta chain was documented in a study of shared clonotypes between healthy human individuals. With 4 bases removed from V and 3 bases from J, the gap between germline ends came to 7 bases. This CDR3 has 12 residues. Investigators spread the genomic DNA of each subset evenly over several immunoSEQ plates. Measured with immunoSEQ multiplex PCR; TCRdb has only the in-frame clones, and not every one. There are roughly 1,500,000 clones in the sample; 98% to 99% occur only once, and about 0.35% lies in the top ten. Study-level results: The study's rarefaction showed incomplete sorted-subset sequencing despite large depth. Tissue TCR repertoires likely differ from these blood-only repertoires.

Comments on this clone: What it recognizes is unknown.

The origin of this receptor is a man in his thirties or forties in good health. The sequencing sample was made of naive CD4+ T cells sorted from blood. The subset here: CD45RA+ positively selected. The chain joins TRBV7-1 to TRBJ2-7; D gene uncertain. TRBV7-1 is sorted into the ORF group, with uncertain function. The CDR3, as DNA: TGTGCCAGCAGCTTAGACAACTACGAGCAGTACTTC. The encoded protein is CASSLDNYEQYF.